Presented here are 25 T cell receptor beta chains from one specimen sequenced in a study of cytomegalovirus exposure and HLA in healthy donors. TCRdb's table, derived via immunoSEQ multiplex PCR, lists solely in-frame clones and lacks some. The sample consists of 65,000 to 75,000 clones, around 94% of them appearing once. What was sequenced was PBMCs. These receptors were collected from a woman between 18 and 30 years old in good health and CMV-seropositive.

The J gene is TRBJ1-1, the V gene TRBV7-8; possibly TRBD1 for D (5 bases). Deletions cut 1 base from V and 1 base from J, with 10 bases between. In germline, CDR1 is SGHVS, CDR2 FQNEAQ. The CDR3 extends over 15 amino acids. The CDR3 sequence: CASSLGGDSNTEAFF. The CDR3 nucleotides are TGTGCCAGCAGCTTAGGTGGGGACTCGAACACTGAAGCTTTCTTT.

The chain couples TRBV4-1 to TRBJ1-2; 9 bases align to TRBD1. CDR1 is MGHRA, CDR2 YSYEKL, per germline. V dropped 1 base and J dropped 8; count of bases not matched to a gene: 5. There are 14 residues in the CDR3. The CDR3 protein is CASSQAGQGYGYTF. CDR3 coding DNA: TGCGCCAGCAGCCAAGCGGGACAGGGCTACGGCTACACCTTC.

The chain combines TRBV7-9 with TRBJ1-4; 9 bases are shared with TRBD1. The germline gives CDR1 SEHNR, CDR2 FQNEAQ (reference sequence). Trimming removed 3 bases from V and 6 bases from J; junction bases left unmatched: 11. This CDR3 is 17 amino acids long. DNA of the CDR3: TGTGCCAGCAGCTTGGCGGAGATAAGGACAGGGGATGAAAAACTGTTTTTT. It translates to CASSLAEIRTGDEKLFF. The whole variable domain, filled in from reference TRBV7-9 and TRBJ1-4, reads DTGVSQNPRHKITKRGQNVTFRCDPISEHNRLYWYRQTLGQGPEFLTYFQNEAQLEKSRLLSDRFSAERPKGSFSTLEIQRTEQGDSAMYLCASSLAEIRTGDEKLFFGSGTQLSVL.

The V call is TRBV7-3, the J call TRBJ1-2; possible D gene TRBD1, 5 bases. This CDR3 is 15 amino acids long. The V end was cut by 5 bases, the J end by 0 bases, with 13 bases between. Germline V gives CDR1 SGHTA, CDR2 FQGTGA. DNA of the CDR3: TGTGCCAGCAGCCCAGGGTTTTCGACTAACTATGGCTACACCTTC. Translation gives CASSPGFSTNYGYTF.

This chain's CDR3 is CASSLSLRGSYEQYF. The CDR3 bases are TGTGCCAGCAGTTTATCGTTGCGGGGTTCCTACGAGCAGTACTTC. The rearrangement joins TRBV27 to TRBJ2-7, with D perhaps matching TRBD2 (6 bases). The CDR3 has 15 amino acids. V was trimmed by 0 bases and J by 1 base, leaving 10 bases between them. In germline, CDR1 is MNHEY, CDR2 SMNVEV (reference sequence).

Only one count was recorded for this clone. The rearrangement links TRBV4-1 to TRBJ2-5; the D gene is possibly TRBD1 (6 bases). Trimming stripped 3 bases from V and 5 bases from J, with 16 bases between. This CDR3 has 15 residues. The germline V gene has CDR1 MGHRA and CDR2 YSYEKL. Here the CDR3 reads CASSHGTPRAETQYF. DNA for the CDR3: TGCGCCAGCAGCCACGGGACACCCCGAGCGGAGACCCAGTACTTC.

The rearrangement joins TRBV28 to TRBJ2-7, with TRBD2 identical over 9 bases. With 5 bases clipped from V and 2 bases from J, the junction kept 16 bases outside the gene matches. The length of the CDR3 is 18 residues. The germline CDR1 and CDR2 sequences are MDHEN and SYDVKM. The CDR3 here is CASSTQSPGLASPYEQYF. CDR3 DNA: TGTGCCAGCAGTACCCAAAGCCCGGGACTAGCCTCTCCCTACGAGCAGTACTTC.

The gene calls are TRBV11-3 and TRBJ1-2; 9 bases fit TRBD1. The CDR3 consists of 13 residues. CDR1 SGHNT and CDR2 YENEEA come from the germline V gene. V shed 3 bases and J 8 bases; nucleotides not matched to a gene: 4. The CDR3 reads CASSFRTGDGYTF. As DNA, the CDR3 is TGTGCCAGCAGCTTCCGGACAGGGGACGGCTACACCTTC.

V and J are TRBV7-9 and TRBJ2-2, with 9 bases matching TRBD1. Looked up from germline, CDR1 is SEHNR and CDR2 is FQNEAQ (reference sequence). The J segment lost 3 bases and the V segment lost 5 bases, leaving 4 bases of the junction unmatched. The CDR3 is 15 residues long. CDR3 protein: CASSKRQGDTGELFF. The DNA for the CDR3 is TGTGCCAGCAGCAAACGACAGGGGGACACCGGGGAGCTGTTTTTT. Together with reference TRBV7-9 and TRBJ2-2, the CDR3 gives the full variable domain: DTGVSQNPRHKITKRGQNVTFRCDPISEHNRLYWYRQTLGQGPEFLTYFQNEAQLEKSRLLSDRFSAERPKGSFSTLEIQRTEQGDSAMYLCASSKRQGDTGELFFGEGSRLTVL.

This clone was recorded once. V and J are TRBV19 and TRBJ1-5; D might be TRBD1 (6 bases). The CDR3 runs to 13 residues. Trimming removed 3 bases from V and 5 bases from J, with 8 bases in between. The germline V gene encodes CDR1 LNHDA and CDR2 SQIVND (reference sequence). CDR3 protein: CASSMTGYQPQHF. CDR3 DNA sequence: TGTGCCAGTAGTATGACAGGCTATCAGCCCCAGCATTTT.

Notes on this clone: This specimen includes other DNA sequences encoding the same CDR3. In DNA form, the CDR3 reads TGTGCCAGCAGCGGACAGGGGCGCAATCAGCCCCAGCATTTT. This encodes CASSGQGRNQPQHF. The chain employs TRBV2 and TRBJ1-5, with 9 nucleotides matching TRBD1. Unmatched junction bases numbered 2, after V lost 6 bases and J lost 2 bases. Germline assignment: CDR1 SNHLY and CDR2 FYNNEI. The length of the CDR3 is 14 residues.

The V call is TRBV19, the J call TRBJ1-2; 9 nucleotides align to TRBD1. After removal of 4 bases from V and 10 bases from J, the junction contained 7 bases not matched to a gene. The CDR3 runs to 13 residues. Germline CDR1 reads LNHDA; CDR2 reads SQIVND (reference sequence). The CDR3 sequence is CASSTGQGRDYTF. CDR3 coding DNA: TGTGCCAGTAGTACGGGACAGGGTAGGGACTACACCTTC.

The genes are TRBV2 and TRBJ2-2; 8 bases align to TRBD2. Germline CDR1 SNHLY, CDR2 FYNNEI. The CDR3 is made up of 16 amino acids. V shed 2 bases, J shed 2 bases, and the junction held 4 bases outside the gene matches. The chain's CDR3 is CASSENGGGNTGELFF. The CDR3 coding sequence is TGTGCCAGCAGTGAAAACGGGGGGGGAAACACCGGGGAGCTGTTTTTT.

This chain links TRBV28 with TRBJ2-7, with D tentatively TRBD2 (6 bases). Germline V gene data show CDR1 as MDHEN and CDR2 as SYDVKM. The CDR3 totals 14 residues. V lost 2 bases to trimming and J lost 0 bases, with 8 bases between them. DNA of the CDR3: TGTGCCAGCAGTTTACTAGCGAACTCCTACGAGCAGTACTTC. Amino acid sequence: CASSLLANSYEQYF.

The J gene is TRBJ1-4, the V gene TRBV4-1; 9 bases match TRBD1. This CDR3 has 14 residues. The V gene's germline CDR1 is MGHRA and CDR2 YSYEKL. Trimming cost V 6 bases and J 7 bases; bases outside gene matches: 6. This CDR3 reads CASSEQGASEKLFF. CDR3 nucleotide sequence: TGCGCCAGCAGTGAACAGGGGGCGAGTGAAAAACTGTTTTTT.

The chain has TRBV28 and TRBJ1-2, with D tentatively TRBD1 (5 bases). Between the trimmed V and J ends, which lost 5 bases and 3 bases, there was a span of 19 bases. CDR3 length equals 16 residues. CDR1 is MDHEN and CDR2 is SYDVKM in the germline V gene. The CDR3 DNA follows: TGTGCCAGCAGTCGGGGAGGGAGGGACCAAGACTATGGCTACACCTTC. Translating it yields CASSRGGRDQDYGYTF.

The V and J genes are TRBV11-3 and TRBJ2-3; 8 positions match TRBD2. The CDR3 loop spans 15 amino acids. J gave up 10 bases and V 1 base, and 10 bases lay outside the gene matches. Germline CDR1 SGHNT, CDR2 YENEEA. The CDR3 region has the DNA TGTGCCAGCAGCTTAGGTCAGGTCGGGAGGGATGCGCAGTATTTT. Protein: CASSLGQVGRDAQYF.

The chain joins TRBV6-5 to TRBJ2-7, with a weak D call TRBD2 (7 bases). Trimming took 2 bases from V and 4 from J, leaving 15 bases between them. Germline loops: CDR1 MNHEY, CDR2 SVGAGI. The CDR3 is 15 residues long. The CDR3 loop is CASSYRMGGLYEQYF. CDR3 nucleotides: TGTGCCAGCAGTTACCGGATGGGGGGGCTGTACGAGCAGTACTTC.

The V and J genes are TRBV29-1 and TRBJ2-3; 9 bases line up with TRBD1. Germline V gene data show CDR1 as SQVTM and CDR2 as ANQGSEA. The CDR3 sequence is 16 residues long. The V gene end was trimmed by 1 base and the J gene end by 0 bases; junction bases not matched to a gene: 5. The CDR3 protein is CSVEAIGQGSTDTQYF. The CDR3 nucleotides read TGCAGCGTTGAAGCCATTGGACAGGGGAGCACAGATACGCAGTATTTT.

This clone appeared a single time. The CDR3 protein is CSSVSSFGQGGYEQYF. The CDR3 coding sequence is TGCAGCTCGGTGTCCAGTTTCGGACAGGGTGGGTACGAGCAGTACTTC. V and J are TRBV29-1 and TRBJ2-7, with 8 bases aligning to TRBD1. The CDR3 length is 16 residues. CDR1 SQVTM and CDR2 ANQGSEA come from the germline V gene. J lost 4 bases, V lost 8 bases, and 19 bases had no gene match.

The V call is TRBV28, the J call TRBJ1-5; D call uncertain. CDR1 is MDHEN, CDR2 SYDVKM, per germline. The CDR3 runs to 14 residues. Trimming took off 3 bases at V and 3 bases at J, with 9 bases between the two ends. For the CDR3, the DNA is TGTGCCAGCAGTTTTTCGGGGTTCAATCAGCCCCAGCATTTT. Its protein product is CASSFSGFNQPQHF.

The chain joins TRBV6-5 to TRBJ1-6; D is possibly TRBD1 (5 bases). Trimming took 3 bases from V and 9 from J, leaving 18 bases between them. Germline V gives CDR1 MNHEY, CDR2 SVGAGI. This CDR3 region has 16 residues. Here the CDR3 reads CASSYRGGAGISPLHF. The DNA of the CDR3 is TGTGCCAGCAGTTATCGGGGCGGGGCCGGGATTTCACCCCTCCACTTT.

V gene TRBV23-1 combines with J gene TRBJ2-2; the D gene is possibly TRBD1 (5 bases). TRBV23-1 is treated as an ORF (open reading frame) with a function not yet certain. The germline V and J ends were trimmed by 6 bases and 1 base, with 12 bases remaining between them. CDR3 size: 15 residues. The CDR3 DNA follows: TGCGCCAGCAGGCCAAAGGGGTGGAACACCGGGGAGCTGTTTTTT. Its protein is CASRPKGWNTGELFF.

The chain employs TRBV14 and TRBJ2-4; possible D gene TRBD1, 7 bases. The CDR3 is made up of 19 amino acids. Trimming took 0 bases from V and 0 from J, leaving 18 bases between them. The V gene's germline CDR1 is SGHDN and CDR2 FVKESK. CDR3 DNA sequence: TGTGCCAGCAGCCAAGATTTCCGGCAGGGGGGACTAGCCAAAAACATTCAGTACTTC. It codes for CASSQDFRQGGLAKNIQYF.

V is TRBV5-1 and J is TRBJ2-7, with 8 nucleotides matching TRBD1. Unmatched junction bases numbered 7, after V lost 4 bases and J lost 4 bases. The length of the CDR3 is 14 residues. CDR1 is SGHRS and CDR2 is YFSETQ in the germline V gene. Here the CDR3 reads CASSPPGQEYEQYF. CDR3 coding DNA: TGCGCCAGCAGCCCGCCGGGACAGGAATACGAGCAGTACTTC.